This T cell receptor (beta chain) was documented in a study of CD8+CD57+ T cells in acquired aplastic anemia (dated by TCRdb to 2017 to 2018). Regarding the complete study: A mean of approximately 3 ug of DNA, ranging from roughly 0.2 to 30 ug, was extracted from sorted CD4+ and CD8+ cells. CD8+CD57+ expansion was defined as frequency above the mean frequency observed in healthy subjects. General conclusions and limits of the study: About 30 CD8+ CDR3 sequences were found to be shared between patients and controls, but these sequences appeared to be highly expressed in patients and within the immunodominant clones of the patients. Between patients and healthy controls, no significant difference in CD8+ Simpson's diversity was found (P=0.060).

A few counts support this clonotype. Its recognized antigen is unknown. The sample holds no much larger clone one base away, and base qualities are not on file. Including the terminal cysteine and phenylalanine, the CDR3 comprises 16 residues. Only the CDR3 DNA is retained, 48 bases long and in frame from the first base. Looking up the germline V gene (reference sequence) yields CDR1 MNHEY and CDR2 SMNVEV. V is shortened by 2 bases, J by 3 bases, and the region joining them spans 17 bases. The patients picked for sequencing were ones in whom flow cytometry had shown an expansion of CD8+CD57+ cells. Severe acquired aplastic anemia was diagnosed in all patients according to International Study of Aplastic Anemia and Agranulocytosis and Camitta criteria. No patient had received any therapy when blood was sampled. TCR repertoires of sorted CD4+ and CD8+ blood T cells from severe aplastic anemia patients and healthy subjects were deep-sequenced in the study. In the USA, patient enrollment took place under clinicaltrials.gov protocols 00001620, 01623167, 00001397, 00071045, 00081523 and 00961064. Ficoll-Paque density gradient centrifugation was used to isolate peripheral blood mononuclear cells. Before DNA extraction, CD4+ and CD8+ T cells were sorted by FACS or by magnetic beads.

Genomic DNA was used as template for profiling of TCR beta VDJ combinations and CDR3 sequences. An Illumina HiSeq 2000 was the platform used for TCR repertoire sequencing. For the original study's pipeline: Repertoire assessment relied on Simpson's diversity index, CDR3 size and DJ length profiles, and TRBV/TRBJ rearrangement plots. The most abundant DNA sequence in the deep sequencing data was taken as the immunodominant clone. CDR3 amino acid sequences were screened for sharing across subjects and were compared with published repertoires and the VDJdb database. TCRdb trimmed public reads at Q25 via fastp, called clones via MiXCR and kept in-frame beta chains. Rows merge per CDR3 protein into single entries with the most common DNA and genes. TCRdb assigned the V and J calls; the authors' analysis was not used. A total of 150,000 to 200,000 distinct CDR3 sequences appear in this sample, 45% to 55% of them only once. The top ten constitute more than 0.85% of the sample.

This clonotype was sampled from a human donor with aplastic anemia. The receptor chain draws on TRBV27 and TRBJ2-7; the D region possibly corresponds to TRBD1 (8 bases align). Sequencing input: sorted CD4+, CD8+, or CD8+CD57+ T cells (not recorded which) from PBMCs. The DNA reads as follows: TGTGCCAGCAGTTTAAGTGGGAGGGGACAGGTCTACGAGCAGTACTTC. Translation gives CASSLSGRGQVYEQYF.